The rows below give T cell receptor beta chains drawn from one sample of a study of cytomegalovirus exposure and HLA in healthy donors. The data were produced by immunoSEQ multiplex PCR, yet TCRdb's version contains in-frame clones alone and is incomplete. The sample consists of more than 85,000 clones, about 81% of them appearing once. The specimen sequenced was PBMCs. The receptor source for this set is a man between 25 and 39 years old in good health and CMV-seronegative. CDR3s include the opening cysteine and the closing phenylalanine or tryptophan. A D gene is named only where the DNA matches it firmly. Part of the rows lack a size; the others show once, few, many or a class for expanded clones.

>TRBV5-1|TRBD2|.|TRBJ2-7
CASSPQTSGTYEQYF
TGCGCCAGCAGCCCCCAGACTAGCGGAACCTACGAGCAGTACTTC
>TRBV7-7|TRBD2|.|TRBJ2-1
CASSSRGGGGPDEQFF
TGTGCCAGCAGCTCCAGGGGTGGCGGGGGGCCAGATGAGCAGTTCTTC
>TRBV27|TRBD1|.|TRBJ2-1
CASRGTGRNEQFF
TGTGCCAGCAGGGGGACAGGGAGGAATGAGCAGTTCTTC
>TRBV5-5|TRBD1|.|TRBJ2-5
CASSLEGRGHQETQYF
TGTGCCAGCAGCTTGGAGGGCAGGGGGCACCAAGAGACCCAGTACTTC
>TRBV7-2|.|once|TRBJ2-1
CASSLGAYNEQFF
TGTGCCAGCAGCTTAGGGGCATACAATGAGCAGTTCTTC
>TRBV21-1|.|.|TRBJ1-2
CASSKAPRGRGIYGYTF
TGTGCCAGCAGCAAAGCGCCCAGGGGGCGCGGAATCTATGGCTACACCTTC
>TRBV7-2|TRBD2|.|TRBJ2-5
CASSSSGGEETQYF
TGTGCCAGCAGTTCTAGCGGGGGGGAAGAGACCCAGTACTTC
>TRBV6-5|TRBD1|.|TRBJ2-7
CASSYRDSNLYEQYF
TGTGCCAGCAGTTATAGGGACAGCAACCTCTACGAGCAGTACTTC
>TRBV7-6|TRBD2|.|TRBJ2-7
CASSPRRGSGYEQYF
TGTGCCAGCAGCCCGCGACGCGGGAGTGGCTACGAGCAGTACTTC
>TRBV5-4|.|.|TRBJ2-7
CASSLLENYEQYF
TGTGCCAGCAGCTTGTTAGAAAACTACGAGCAGTACTTC
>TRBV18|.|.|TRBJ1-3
CASSPQDSFSGNTIYF
TGTGCCAGCTCACCACAGGACAGCTTTTCTGGAAACACCATATATTTT
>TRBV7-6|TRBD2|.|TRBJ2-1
CASSSITGTSGGLEQFF
TGTGCCAGCAGCTCGATTACCGGGACTAGCGGGGGGTTAGAGCAGTTCTTC
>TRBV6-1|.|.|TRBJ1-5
CASSDGQRQPQHF
TGTGCCAGCAGTGATGGGCAGCGGCAGCCCCAGCATTTT
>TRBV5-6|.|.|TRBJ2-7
CASSGEGQGIYEQYF
TGTGCCAGCAGCGGAGAAGGGCAGGGAATCTACGAGCAGTACTTC
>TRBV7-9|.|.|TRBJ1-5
CASSGGVDQPQHF
TGTGCCAGCAGCGGTGGAGTAGATCAGCCCCAGCATTTT
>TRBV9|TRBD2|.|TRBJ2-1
CASSIGLAGEGEQFF
TGTGCCAGCAGTATCGGACTAGCGGGGGAGGGTGAGCAGTTCTTC
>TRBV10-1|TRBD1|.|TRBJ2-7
CASNWDRGQGFSYEQYF
TGCGCCAGCAACTGGGACAGGGGCCAAGGTTTTTCCTACGAGCAGTACTTC
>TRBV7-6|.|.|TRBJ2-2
CASSRLVSNTGELFF
TGTGCCAGCAGCCGACTAGTCTCGAACACCGGGGAGCTGTTTTTT
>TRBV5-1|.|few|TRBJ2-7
CASSFGQGGYEQYF
TGCGCCAGCAGCTTCGGACAGGGAGGGTACGAGCAGTACTTC
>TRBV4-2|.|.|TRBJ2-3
CASSQEAQSTDTQYF
TGTGCCAGCAGCCAAGAAGCGCAAAGCACAGATACGCAGTATTTT
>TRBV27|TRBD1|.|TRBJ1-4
CASSSPGTGMWAEKLFF
TGTGCCAGCAGTTCCCCAGGGACAGGAATGTGGGCTGAAAAACTGTTTTTT
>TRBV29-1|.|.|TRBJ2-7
CSVARTPLVEQYF
TGCAGCGTTGCTAGAACCCCCTTAGTCGAGCAGTACTTC
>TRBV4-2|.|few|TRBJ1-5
CASSPLYGQTNQPQHF
TGTGCCAGCAGCCCGCTATACGGACAGACTAATCAGCCCCAGCATTTT
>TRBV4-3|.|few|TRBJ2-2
CASRVAENTGELFF
TGCGCCAGCAGAGTAGCGGAGAACACCGGGGAGCTGTTTTTT
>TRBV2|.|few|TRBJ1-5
CASRALQGAQPQHF
TGTGCCAGCAGAGCATTACAGGGAGCTCAGCCCCAGCATTTT
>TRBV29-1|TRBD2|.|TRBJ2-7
CSVEGRGGGNYEQYF
TGCAGCGTTGAAGGCCGGGGGGGTGGAAACTACGAGCAGTACTTC
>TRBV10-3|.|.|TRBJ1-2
CAISDQRGTNYGYTF
TGTGCCATCAGTGACCAAAGAGGCACAAACTATGGCTACACCTTC
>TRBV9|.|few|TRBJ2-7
CASSPQTGRYEQYF
TGTGCCAGCAGCCCCCAGACAGGGAGGTACGAGCAGTACTTC
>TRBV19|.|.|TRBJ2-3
CASRARAGIADTQYF
TGTGCCAGTAGGGCTCGCGCAGGGATTGCAGATACGCAGTATTTT
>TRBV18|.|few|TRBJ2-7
CASSGRQDGQYF
TGTGCCAGCTCAGGACGACAGGACGGGCAGTACTTC
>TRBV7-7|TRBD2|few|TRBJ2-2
CASSPVAGGLTGELFF
TGTGCCAGCAGCCCAGTAGCGGGGGGCCTCACCGGGGAGCTGTTTTTT
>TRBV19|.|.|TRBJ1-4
CASSMVAGKLFF
TGTGCCAGTAGTATGGTAGCCGGGAAACTGTTTTTT